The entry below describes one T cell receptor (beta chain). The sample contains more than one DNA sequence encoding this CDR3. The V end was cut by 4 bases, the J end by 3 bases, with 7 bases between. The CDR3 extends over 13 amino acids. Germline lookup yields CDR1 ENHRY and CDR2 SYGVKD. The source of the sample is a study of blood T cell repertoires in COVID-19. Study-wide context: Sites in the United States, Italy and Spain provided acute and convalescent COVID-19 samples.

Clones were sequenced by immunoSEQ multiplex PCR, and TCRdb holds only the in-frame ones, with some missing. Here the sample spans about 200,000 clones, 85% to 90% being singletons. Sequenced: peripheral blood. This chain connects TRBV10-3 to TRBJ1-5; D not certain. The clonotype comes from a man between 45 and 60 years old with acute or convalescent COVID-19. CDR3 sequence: CAISGQVNQPQHF. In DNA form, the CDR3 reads TGTGCCATCAGTGGACAAGTCAATCAGCCCCAGCATTTT.